This paragraph covers one T cell receptor beta chain sequence. Only in-frame clones appear in the TCRdb table, and some are missing; sequencing was by immunoSEQ multiplex PCR. The sample consists of 200,000 to 250,000 clones, roughly nine tenths of them appearing once. The source of the sample is a study of blood T cell repertoires in COVID-19. Whole-study context: Material from acute and convalescent COVID-19 was sourced from the United States, Italy and Spain. The analysed material was cDNA or gDNA that came from T cells, B-cell-depleted T cells, or PBMCs.

Trimming took off 6 bases at V and 5 bases at J, with 8 bases between the two ends. CDR1 and CDR2 from the germline V gene are SNHLY and FYNNEI. The CDR3 covers 12 residues. The sequenced sample was PBMCs or T cells enriched from blood (not recorded which). The V and J genes are TRBV2 and TRBJ1-3, with D uncertain. The sequence derives from a woman in her thirties with acute COVID-19. The CDR3 spells CASRTERNTIYF. CDR3 bases: TGTGCCAGCAGAACTGAGCGAAACACCATATATTTT.